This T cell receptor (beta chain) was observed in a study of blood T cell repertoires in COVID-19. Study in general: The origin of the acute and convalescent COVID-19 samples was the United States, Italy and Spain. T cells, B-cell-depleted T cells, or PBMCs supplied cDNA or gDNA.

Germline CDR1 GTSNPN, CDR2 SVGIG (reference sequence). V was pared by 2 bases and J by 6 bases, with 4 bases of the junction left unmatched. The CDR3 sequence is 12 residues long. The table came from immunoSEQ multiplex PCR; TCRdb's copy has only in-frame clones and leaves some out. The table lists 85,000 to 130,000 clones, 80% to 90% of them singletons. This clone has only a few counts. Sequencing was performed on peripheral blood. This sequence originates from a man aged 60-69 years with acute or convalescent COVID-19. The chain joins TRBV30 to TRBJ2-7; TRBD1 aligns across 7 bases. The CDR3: CAWSRQGVEQYF. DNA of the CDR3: TGTGCCTGGAGTAGACAGGGAGTCGAGCAGTACTTC. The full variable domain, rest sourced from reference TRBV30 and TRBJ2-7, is SQTIHQWPATLVQPVGSPLSLECTVEGTSNPNLYWYRQAAGRGLQLLFYSVGIGQISSEVPQNLSASRPQDRQFILSSKKLLLSDSGFYLCAWSRQGVEQYFGPGTRLTVT.